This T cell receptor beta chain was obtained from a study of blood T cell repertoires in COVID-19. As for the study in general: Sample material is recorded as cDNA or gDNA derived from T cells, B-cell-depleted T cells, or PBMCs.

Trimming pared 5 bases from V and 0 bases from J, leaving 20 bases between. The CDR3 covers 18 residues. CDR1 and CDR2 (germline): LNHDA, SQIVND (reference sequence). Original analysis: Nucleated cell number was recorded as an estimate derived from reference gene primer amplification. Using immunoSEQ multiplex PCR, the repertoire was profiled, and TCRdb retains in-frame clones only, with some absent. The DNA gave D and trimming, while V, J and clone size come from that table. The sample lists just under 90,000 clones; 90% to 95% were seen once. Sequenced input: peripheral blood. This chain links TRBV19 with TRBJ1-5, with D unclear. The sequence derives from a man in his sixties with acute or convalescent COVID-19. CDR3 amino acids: CASSRSPPGLNSNQPQHF. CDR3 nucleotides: TGTGCCAGTAGTCGTTCCCCCCCAGGACTTAATAGCAATCAGCCCCAGCATTTT.